Presented here are 17 T cell receptor beta chains from one specimen sequenced in a study of blood T cell repertoires in COVID-19. This table comes from immunoSEQ multiplex PCR, and its TCRdb copy is limited to in-frame clones, with some not included. The repertoire consists of tens of thousands of clones, with over 65% occurring once and the leading ten covering around 4.1%. The sequencing sample was made of peripheral blood. The receptors here all came from a woman aged 55 to 70 with acute or convalescent COVID-19.

CDR3 sequence: CASSSLGGPNEKLFF. In nucleotides, the CDR3 is TGTGCCAGCAGCTCCCTCGGGGGACCTAATGAAAAACTGTTTTTT. The gene calls are TRBV5-6 and TRBJ1-4, with D maybe TRBD1 (5 bases). Germline V gene sequence: CDR1 SGHDT, CDR2 YYEEEE. Trimming stripped 3 bases from V and 3 bases from J, with 12 bases between. The CDR3 length is 15 residues. Full variable domain (rest looked up from reference TRBV5-6 and TRBJ1-4): DAGVTQSPTHLIKTRGQQVTLRCSPKSGHDTVSWYQQALGQGPQFIFQYYEEEERQRGNFPDRFSGHQFPNYSSELNVNALLLGDSALYLCASSSLGGPNEKLFFGSGTQLSVL.

The chain couples TRBV9 to TRBJ1-5; 9 bases are shared with TRBD1. Looked up from germline, CDR1 is SGDLS and CDR2 is YYNGEE. The CDR3 sequence is 16 residues long. The junction had 6 bases not matched to a gene; V was cut back by 4 bases and J by 1 base. The CDR3 nucleotides are TGTGCCAGCAGCCCAGGGACAGGGCAAAGCAATCAGCCCCAGCATTTT. This sequence encodes CASSPGTGQSNQPQHF.

CDR3 nucleotides: TGCGCCAGCAGCTTAACCGCCCTAGCGGGAAACAATGAGCAGTTCTTC. This encodes CASSLTALAGNNEQFF. The chain is built from TRBV5-1 and TRBJ2-1; 9 bases line up with TRBD2. V trimming: 2 bases; J trimming: 5 bases; junction bases outside the gene matches: 8. Germline CDR1 is SGHRS and CDR2 is YFSETQ. The CDR3 runs 16 residues.

The chain uses TRBV11-3 and TRBJ2-1; D remains unclear. The CDR3 spans 13 residues. V lost 3 bases and J lost 2, with 5 bases in between. CDR1 and CDR2 from the germline V gene are SGHNT and YENEEA. The CDR3 DNA reads as TGTGCCAGCAGCTTGCTAACCTACAATGAGCAGTTCTTC. Protein sequence: CASSLLTYNEQFF.

The chain carries TRBV14 and TRBJ1-2, with 11 positions matching TRBD1. V lost 3 bases and J lost 7; bases outside the gene matches: 4. The CDR3 consists of 14 residues. Germline V gene data show CDR1 as SGHDN and CDR2 as FVKESK. The CDR3 nucleotides read TGTGCCAGCAGCCAGCCGGGACAGGGGGTTGGCTACACCTTC. Its protein is CASSQPGQGVGYTF.

This clone was counted only a few times. V gene TRBV6-8 combines with J gene TRBJ1-2, with D perhaps TRBD1 (5 bases). The germline V and J ends were trimmed by 6 bases and 6 bases, with 17 bases remaining between them. The germline V gene encodes CDR1 MNHGY and CDR2 SAAAGT. The length of the CDR3 is 14 residues. The CDR3 bases are TGTGCCAGCAGCCAAACACGGGGGTGGGATGGCTACACCTTC. Encoded protein: CASSQTRGWDGYTF.

The rearrangement joins TRBV30 to TRBJ1-5; unclear D gene. Germline V gene sequence: CDR1 GTSNPN, CDR2 SVGIG (reference sequence). The CDR3 has 14 amino acids. V lost 2 bases and J 6 bases, leaving 14 bases between the germline ends. The CDR3 spells CAWSFAGGGQPQHF. DNA of the CDR3: TGTGCCTGGAGTTTTGCGGGAGGAGGTCAGCCCCAGCATTTT.

The rearrangement links TRBV30 to TRBJ1-6; 9 nucleotides align to TRBD1. V gave up 2 bases and J gave up 10 bases; unmatched junction bases: 6. The CDR3 totals 14 residues. Germline assignment: CDR1 GTSNPN and CDR2 SVGIG (reference sequence). The CDR3, as DNA: TGTGCCTGGAGTTTTCGGGACAGGGAGTCACCCCTCCACTTT. This encodes CAWSFRDRESPLHF.

The genes are TRBV7-9 and TRBJ1-1; D call uncertain. Trimming left V 2 bases short and J 7 bases short, with 8 bases between. This CDR3 has 12 residues. Per the germline V gene, CDR1 is SEHNR and CDR2 is FQNEAQ (reference sequence). CDR3 loop: CASSLSLSEAFF. The CDR3, as DNA: TGTGCCAGCAGCTTAAGTCTAAGTGAAGCTTTCTTT.

This chain uses TRBV18 with TRBJ2-7, with 7 nucleotides matching TRBD1. The CDR3 contains 14 residues. After removal of 3 bases from V and 5 bases from J, the junction contained 7 bases not matched to a gene. CDR1 is KGHSH and CDR2 is LQKENI in the germline V gene. The CDR3: CASSPNRGDHEQYF. The CDR3 region has the DNA TGTGCCAGCTCACCCAACAGGGGAGACCACGAGCAGTACTTC.

The chain combines TRBV18 with TRBJ1-1; 9 bases are shared with TRBD1. V shed 6 bases, J shed 5 bases, and the junction held 7 bases outside the gene matches. CDR3 length: 14 residues. Germline-derived CDR1 and CDR2 are KGHSH and LQKENI. CDR3 in amino acids: CASSPTGGGTEAFF. The CDR3 nucleotides are TGTGCCAGCTCGCCGACAGGGGGGGGAACTGAAGCTTTCTTT.

This clone was picked up a small number of times. The chain links TRBV7-2 to TRBJ1-5; 8 bases are a match to TRBD1. The length of the CDR3 is 15 residues. V lost 1 base and J lost 6; bases outside the gene matches: 5. In germline, CDR1 is SGHTA, CDR2 FQGNSA. CDR3 sequence: CASSLVWTGSQPQHF. The CDR3 DNA is TGTGCCAGCAGCTTAGTTTGGACAGGGAGTCAGCCCCAGCATTTT.

The V and J genes are TRBV30 and TRBJ1-3; 8 bases fit TRBD1. This CDR3 contains 15 residues. In germline, CDR1 is GTSNPN, CDR2 SVGIG (reference sequence). V was clipped by 4 bases and J by 0 bases; unmatched bases: 5. CDR3 amino acids: CAWTRTGGSGNTIYF. CDR3 bases: TGTGCCTGGACCCGAACAGGGGGCTCTGGAAACACCATATATTTT.

The chain combines TRBV6-6 with TRBJ1-5; tentative D call: TRBD1 (6 bases). Between the trimmed V and J ends, which lost 7 bases and 1 base, there was a span of 14 bases. The CDR3 spans 15 residues. Germline loops: CDR1 MNHNY, CDR2 SVGAGI (reference sequence). This CDR3 is CASTGAIGSNQPQHF. The CDR3 coding sequence is TGTGCCAGCACAGGGGCCATCGGGAGCAATCAGCCCCAGCATTTT.

This chain uses TRBV30 with TRBJ2-1; D is undetermined. The V end was cut by 5 bases, the J end by 10 bases, with 9 bases between. The CDR3 has 10 amino acids. Looked up from germline, CDR1 is GTSNPN and CDR2 is SVGIG (reference sequence). CDR3 loop: CAWGRQEQFF. In DNA, the CDR3 is TGTGCCTGGGGCCGACAAGAGCAGTTCTTC.

CDR3 sequence: CATSDLGTGGNNEQFF. The CDR3, as DNA: TGTGCCACCAGTGATTTAGGGACAGGGGGGAACAATGAGCAGTTCTTC. This chain links TRBV24-1 with TRBJ2-1, with 11 bases fitting TRBD1. The CDR3 covers 16 residues. J lost 5 bases, V lost 1 base, and 3 bases had no gene match. Germline CDR1 KGHDR, CDR2 SFDVKD.

The chain carries TRBV7-9 and TRBJ1-1, with D tentatively TRBD1 (6 bases). Per germline, CDR1 SEHNR and CDR2 FQNEAQ (reference sequence). Trimming removed 5 bases from V and 3 bases from J, with 10 bases in between. CDR3 length equals 13 residues. CDR3 protein: CASSPKGDTEAFF. The CDR3 DNA follows: TGTGCCAGCAGCCCCAAGGGGGACACTGAAGCTTTCTTT. Drawing the rest from reference TRBV7-9 and TRBJ1-1, the complete variable domain is DTGVSQNPRHKITKRGQNVTFRCDPISEHNRLYWYRQTLGQGPEFLTYFQNEAQLEKSRLLSDRFSAERPKGSFSTLEIQRTEQGDSAMYLCASSPKGDTEAFFGQGTRLTVV.